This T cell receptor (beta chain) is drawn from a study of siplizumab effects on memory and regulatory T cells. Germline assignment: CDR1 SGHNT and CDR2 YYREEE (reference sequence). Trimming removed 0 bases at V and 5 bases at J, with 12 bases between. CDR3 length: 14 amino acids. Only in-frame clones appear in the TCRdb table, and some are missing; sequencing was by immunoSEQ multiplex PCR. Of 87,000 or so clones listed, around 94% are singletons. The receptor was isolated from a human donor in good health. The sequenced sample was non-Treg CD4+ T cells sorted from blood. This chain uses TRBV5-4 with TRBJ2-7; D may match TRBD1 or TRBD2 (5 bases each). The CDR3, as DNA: TGTGCCAGCAGCTTGGACGTCCGGGGCAACGAGCAGTACTTC. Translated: CASSLDVRGNEQYF.